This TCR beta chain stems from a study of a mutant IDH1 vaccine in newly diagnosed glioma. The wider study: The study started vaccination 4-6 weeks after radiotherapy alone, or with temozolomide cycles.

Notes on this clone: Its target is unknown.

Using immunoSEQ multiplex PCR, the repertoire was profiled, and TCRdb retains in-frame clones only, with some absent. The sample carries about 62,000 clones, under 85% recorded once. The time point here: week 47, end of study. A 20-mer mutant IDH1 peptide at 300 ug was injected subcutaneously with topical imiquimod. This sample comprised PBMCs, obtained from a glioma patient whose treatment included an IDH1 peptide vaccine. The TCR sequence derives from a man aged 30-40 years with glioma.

CDR3 loop: CASSPGQGARETQYF. The CDR3, as DNA: TGCGCCAGCAGCCCCGGACAGGGGGCACGGGAGACCCAGTACTTC. This chain uses TRBV4-1 with TRBJ2-5, with 11 bases lining up with TRBD1. V lost 4 bases and J lost 5; bases outside the gene matches: 6. The CDR3 runs to 15 residues. Germline V lookup: CDR1 MGHRA, CDR2 YSYEKL.